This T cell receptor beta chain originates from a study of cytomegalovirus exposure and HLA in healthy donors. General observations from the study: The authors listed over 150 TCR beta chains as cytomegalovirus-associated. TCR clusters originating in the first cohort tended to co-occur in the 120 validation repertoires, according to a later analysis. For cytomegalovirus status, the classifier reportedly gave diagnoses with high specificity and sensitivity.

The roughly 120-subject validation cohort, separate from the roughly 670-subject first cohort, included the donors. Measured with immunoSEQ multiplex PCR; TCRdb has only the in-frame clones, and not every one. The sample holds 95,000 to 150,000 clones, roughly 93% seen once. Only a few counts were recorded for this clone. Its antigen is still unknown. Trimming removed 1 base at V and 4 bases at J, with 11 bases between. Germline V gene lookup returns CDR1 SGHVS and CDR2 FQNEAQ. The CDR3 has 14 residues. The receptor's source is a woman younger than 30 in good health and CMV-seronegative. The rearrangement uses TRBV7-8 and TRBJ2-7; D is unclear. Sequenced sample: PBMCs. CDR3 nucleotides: TGTGCCAGCAGCTTAGAAAGCGATAGGTACGAGCAGTACTTC. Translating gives CASSLESDRYEQYF.